This TCR beta chain is from a study of shared clonotypes between healthy human individuals (dated by TCRdb to about 2020). As for the study more broadly: The cohort comprised a couple of women and three men aged 18 to 49 years. For each donor, three plates each were used for CD4 naive and CD4 memory, two plates were used for CD8 naive, and one plate was used for CD8 memory. Blood TCR repertoires of 5 or 6 healthy adults were deeply sequenced to estimate repertoire size and the extent of clonotype sharing between individuals. Different laboratories and diverse techniques were used to prepare libraries and sequence TCR repertoires, to increase sequencing depth and limit assay-specific biases. Leukapheresis yielded between about 0.94 and 9.5 billion PBMCs per donor. The research as a whole found: Sampling was restricted to blood, and TCR repertoires in tissues likely differ from the TCR repertoires found in blood. Because the study included a small number of donors, the genetic and exposure-history diversity represented was limited. About 4.5% of naive CD4, 3.5% of naive CD8, about 2.5% of memory CD4, and around 0.4% of memory CD8 clonotypes were shared across a few donors. Incomplete sequencing was indicated by rarefaction of sorted-subset datasets, despite the large sequencing depth. Pairwise subsampling led to the expectation that sequencing depth would affect the degree of clonotype sharing among donors. Naive subsets generally had larger estimated clonotype richness than memory subsets did. Compared with non-shared clonotypes, the clonotypes found in all four sorted-subset donors had higher generation probabilities.

Using the deep immunoSEQ assay, TCR CDR3 regions were amplified from genomic DNA by multiplex PCR. Extracted genomic DNA from each cell subset was spread evenly across all wells of several immunoSEQ 96-well plates, with each plate serving as a replicate. For sorted subsets, around 0.2 ug genomic DNA, equal to 30,000 to 35,000 T cell genomes, was loaded into each replicate PCR. Purified libraries were measured with a Qubit 3.0 fluorometer, size-checked on a Bioanalyzer 2100, and measured again with the KAPA Library Quantification kit. Each immunoSEQ 96-well plate was sequenced on its own single-read 150-cycle Illumina NextSeq 550 flow cell. In the paper's pipeline: Because the immunoSEQ output included only junctional sequences and no quality scores, the filtering could not be the same as the filtering used for full-length reads. Sequences were annotated with PyIR, a Python wrapper for IgBLAST v1.9, and V/J genes and CDR3 were assigned using IMGT germline references. Reads with weak V/J assignments (E-value above 1e-6), missing CDR3, stop codons, out-of-frame junctions, or ambiguous translated residues were removed. V3J clonotypes were defined as sequences sharing the same inferred V gene, J gene, and CDR3 amino acid sequence. The percentage overlap between two repertoires was calculated by dividing the number of shared unique clonotypes by the size of the smaller repertoire. Three approaches were used to assess repertoire richness: RTK rarefaction, the Chao1 estimator, and Recon v2.1 estimates of unobserved clonotypes. Generation probabilities were computed with OLGA for all TCRbeta clonotypes obtained by the gDNA method from several donors. TCRdb holds this immuneACCESS table with in-frame rearrangements only. Some clones are missing; in checked studies, unresolved V genes explain under half, and the rest has no known cause. The D gene and trimming were derived from the DNA, and the V and J assignments and clone size from that table. The table for this sample lists about 2 million clones; about 95% of them were counted only once. Roughly 1% of the sample comes from the top ten.

CD8 naive samples were obtained by positive selection for CCR7 among CD45RO-negative cells, yielding a CD45RA+CCR7+ population from which TemRA cells were excluded. Healthy HIV-negative adults with no recently reported acute infections or vaccinations were included as donors. All donors were Caucasian adults living in Nashville, Tennessee, USA. Blood was collected by leukapheresis, and PBMCs were isolated by Ficoll-Histopaque density gradient centrifugation and then cryopreserved in liquid nitrogen vapor phase. Purity and quantity of every magnetically sorted T cell population were checked by analytical flow cytometry. From each sorted fraction, genomic DNA was isolated and quantified by UV absorbance on a Nanodrop 2000c. Reading the germline V gene gives CDR1 SGHDT and CDR2 YYEEEE. The cysteine opens and the phenylalanine closes a CDR3 of 14 amino acids. The retained sequence is limited to the CDR3, 42 bases, with the frame set at the first base. Trimming at the junction amounts to 6 bases on V and 0 bases on J, and the germline ends lie 13 bases apart.

Concerning this clone itself: Its antigen remains unidentified. No base quality information exists; no much larger clone differs at one position.

This TCR came from a man aged 18 to 29 in good health. Sequencing used naive CD8+ T cells sorted from blood. This specimen's cell subset or site label, per the study, means: CD45RA+CCR7+. The rearrangement combines TRBV5-6 with TRBJ2-7; the D gene is not confidently resolved. This receptor has the CDR3 CASTTLWGSYEQYF. The sequenced DNA is TGTGCCAGCACCACTTTGTGGGGCTCCTACGAGCAGTACTTC.